A selection of T cell receptor beta chains follows, all from one sample in a study of identical twins. TCRdb re-called the 5' RACE reads with MiXCR, one entry per CDR3 protein. The sample lists 690,000 or so distinct CDR3 sequences, under 9% seen once, with approximately 0.96% in the top ten. The data were also submitted as part of a second study, on yellow fever vaccine responses in identical twins.

Sequenced sample: PBMCs. These receptors were taken from a woman aged 18 to 35 in good health. CDR3s include the opening cysteine and the closing phenylalanine or tryptophan. A D gene is named only where the DNA matches it firmly. Only part of the rows carry a size: once, few, many, or a class if the clone is expanded.

TRBJ2-1	many	TRBD2	TRBV4-1	CASSQAGGTDEQFF	TGCGCCAGCAGCCAAGCGGGAGGGACCGATGAGCAGTTCTTC
TRBJ2-2	few	TRBD1	TRBV3-1	CASSQVGTGLTGELFF	TGTGCCAGCAGCCAAGTCGGGACAGGGTTAACCGGGGAGCTGTTTTTT
TRBJ1-1	.	TRBD1	TRBV5-1	CASSLEGQGVLGSGAFF	TGCGCCAGCAGCTTAGAGGGACAGGGCGTGCTGGGTTCAGGAGCTTTCTTT
TRBJ2-7	.	TRBD1	TRBV12-3/TRBV12-4	CASSATGAEGQYF	TGTGCCAGCAGCGCGACAGGGGCCGAAGGGCAGTACTTC
TRBJ2-7	.	TRBD2	TRBV29-1	CSVTGTSGSIDEQYF	TGCAGCGTGACCGGGACTAGCGGGTCAATTGACGAGCAGTACTTC
TRBJ2-1	many	.	TRBV7-9	CASSLGIEKFF	TGTGCCAGCAGCCTCGGGATTGAAAAGTTCTTC
TRBJ1-2	.	TRBD1	TRBV5-1	CASSPSQGAISNYGYTF	TGCGCCAGCAGCCCTTCACAGGGGGCGATTTCAAACTATGGCTACACCTTC
TRBJ1-5	many	.	TRBV7-3	CASSPRGRLDQPQHF	TGTGCCAGCAGCCCGAGAGGGAGGCTCGATCAGCCCCAGCATTTT
TRBJ1-2	few	TRBD1	TRBV12-3/TRBV12-4	CASSVTGATYGYTF	TGTGCCAGCAGTGTTACAGGGGCAACCTATGGCTACACCTTC
TRBJ2-7	few	TRBD1	TRBV4-1	CASSIRTGDWYEQYF	TGCGCCAGCAGTATACGGACAGGGGATTGGTACGAGCAGTACTTC
TRBJ2-2	many	TRBD1	TRBV6-5	CASISGQGGTGELFF	TGTGCCAGCATTTCCGGACAGGGAGGCACCGGGGAGCTGTTTTTT
TRBJ1-1	many	.	TRBV14	CASSQDLGGNTEAFF	TGCGCCAGCAGCCAAGATCTCGGCGGAAACACTGAAGCTTTCTTT
TRBJ2-7	few	.	TRBV27	CASSLSKKNYEQYF	TGTGCCAGCAGTTTATCCAAGAAGAACTACGAGCAGTACTTC
TRBJ2-2	once	TRBD1	TRBV29-1	CSAKTGNTEELFF	TGCAGCGCCAAGACAGGGAACACCGAGGAGCTGTTTTTT
TRBJ2-1	many	TRBD2	TRBV11-1	CASSLTTSGSSYNEQFF	TGTGCCAGCAGCTTAACTACTAGCGGGAGCTCCTACAATGAGCAGTTCTTC
TRBJ1-3	many	.	TRBV6-5	CASSYSGGSGNTIYF	TGTGCCAGCAGTTACTCGGGAGGTTCTGGAAACACCATATATTTT
TRBJ2-1	many	TRBD2	TRBV4-1	CASSQGRTSSYNEQFF	TGCGCCAGCAGCCAAGGGAGGACTAGCAGCTACAATGAGCAGTTCTTC
TRBJ2-3	few	.	TRBV7-9	CASRFAGNAQYF	TGTGCCAGCAGATTTGCAGGGAATGCGCAGTATTTT
TRBJ2-2	.	.	TRBV11-2	CASSLVWTENTGELFF	TGTGCCAGCAGCTTAGTCTGGACAGAGAACACCGGGGAGCTGTTTTTT
TRBJ2-3	.	TRBD2	TRBV20-1	CSARTSESTDTQYF	TGCAGTGCTAGAACTAGCGAGAGCACAGATACGCAGTATTTT
TRBJ1-1	few	.	TRBV7-9	CASSLVPGRGGEAFF	TGTGCCAGCAGCTTAGTTCCAGGGCGAGGGGGTGAAGCTTTCTTT
TRBJ1-6	many	.	TRBV20-1	CSALRGHSNSPLHF	TGCAGTGCTCTAAGGGGACACTCTAATTCACCCCTCCACTTT
TRBJ2-2	.	TRBD1	TRBV7-3	CASSFETGVGGELFF	TGTGCCAGCAGCTTCGAGACAGGGGTTGGCGGGGAGCTGTTTTTT
TRBJ1-1	few	TRBD1	TRBV29-1	CSVEVDRDTEAFF	TGCAGCGTTGAAGTCGACAGGGACACTGAAGCTTTCTTT
TRBJ1-1	.	TRBD1	TRBV7-2	CASSSTGQGLAEAFF	TGTGCCAGCAGCTCTACCGGACAGGGGTTGGCTGAAGCTTTCTTT
TRBJ2-7	few	TRBD2	TRBV6-2/TRBV6-3	CASSARHGTSGSYEQYF	TGTGCCAGCAGTGCCAGGCACGGGACTAGCGGATCCTACGAGCAGTACTTC
TRBJ1-2	few	.	TRBV3-1	CASSPGRPYGYTF	TGTGCCAGCAGCCCCGGACGGCCCTATGGCTACACCTTC
TRBJ2-7	few	TRBD2	TRBV20-1	CSAIISGRPSYEQYF	TGCAGTGCCATAATTAGCGGGAGGCCTTCCTACGAGCAGTACTTC
TRBJ1-2	.	.	TRBV29-1	CSVEEGAGYTF	TGCAGCGTTGAAGAGGGAGCTGGCTACACCTTC
TRBJ2-2	.	.	TRBV14	CASSQGQGPGELFF	TGTGCCAGCAGCCAAGGACAAGGACCCGGGGAGCTGTTTTTT
TRBJ1-4	few	.	TRBV28	CASSPGTLNEKLFF	TGTGCCAGCAGTCCGGGCACACTCAATGAAAAACTGTTTTTT